A selection of T cell receptor beta chains follows, all from one sample in a study of metastatic and nonmetastatic thyroid tumors. TCRdb re-called clones from the PCR reads using MiXCR. The table lists around 20,000 clones, about 27% of them singletons. The material sequenced was tumor tissue. These receptors were taken from a female donor with papillary thyroid cancer or a benign thyroid nodule (not recorded which). Some clones in this sample may be carry-over from other donors' samples. Both conserved end residues are part of each CDR3. The order of the fields is D gene, J gene, V gene, clone size, CDR3 DNA, CDR3 protein. A D gene is named only where the DNA matches it firmly. Not all rows give a size; the values are once, few, many and, for expanded clones, a class.

>TRBD2|TRBJ2-7|TRBV11-2|-
TGTGCCAGCAGCCTCGCCGGGGGGGAGAACTACGAGCAGTACTTC
CASSLAGGENYEQYF
>-|TRBJ2-2|TRBV20-1|-
TGCAGTGCTAGAGATGGGAGAGGCGGATTCATGGGGGAGCTGTTTTTT
CSARDGRGGFMGELFF
>TRBD2|TRBJ2-1|TRBV5-1|-
TGCGCCAGCCGCCCCCCCCCGACCCTGACTAGCGGGAGAGGAAATGAGCAGTTCTTC
CASRPPPTLTSGRGNEQFF
>-|TRBJ1-2|TRBV6-1|few
TGTGCCAGAGAAAGCTGGTGGTGGGGGTGGGCTCTATGCTACACCTTC
CARESWWWGWALCYTF
>TRBD2|TRBJ2-1|TRBV20-1|-
TGCAGTGCCGTAGCGGGGGCGTCCTACAATGAGCAGTTCTTC
CSAVAGASYNEQFF
>TRBD1|TRBJ2-7|TRBV20-1|-
TGCAGTGTGGGACAGGGGACAAACGAGCAGTACTTC
CSVGQGTNEQYF
>TRBD2|TRBJ2-5|TRBV5-1|once
TGCGCCAGCAGCTTGGCAGCGGGAGTAGGTGAGACCCAGTACTTC
CASSLAAGVGETQYF
>-|TRBJ2-1|TRBV20-1|-
TGCAGTGCTAGAGATCTGGAGGGGGGCCTGGGAGATGAGCAGTTCTTC
CSARDLEGGLGDEQFF
>-|TRBJ2-5|TRBV7-7|many
TGTGCTAGCAGCTTGTCGGGCGGGACCCCCCAGTACTTC
CASSLSGGTPQYF
>-|TRBJ2-7|TRBV20-1|-
TGCAGTGCTAGGCCACTTACTAGAGGAGACTCCTACGAGCAGTACTTC
CSARPLTRGDSYEQYF
>TRBD1|TRBJ1-6|TRBV6-1|-
TGTGCCAGCACCACAGGGGTACAGGGCCTCTATAATTCACCCCTCCACTTT
CASTTGVQGLYNSPLHF
>-|TRBJ2-7|TRBV19|large
TGTGCCAGTGCCCGGGGGTCGTCCTACGAGCAGTACTTC
CASARGSSYEQYF
>-|TRBJ2-1|TRBV12-1|many
TGTGCCAGCAGCTTTGTGTCGGACGCCCACAATGAGCAGTTCTTC
CASSFVSDAHNEQFF
>TRBD2|TRBJ2-7|TRBV20-1|-
TGCAGTGCTAGAGAGGGACTAGCGGGAGTAGTCGAGCAGTACTTC
CSAREGLAGVVEQYF
>TRBD1|TRBJ1-4|TRBV2|few
TGTGCCATCGATAGGACAGGGGGTCCTGAGAAACTGTTTTTT
CAIDRTGGPEKLFF
>-|TRBJ2-7|TRBV6-1|few
TGTGCCAGCAACGATGGGTACGAGCAGTACTTC
CASNDGYEQYF
>TRBD2|TRBJ2-5|TRBV19|few
TGTGCCAGTAGTATGGAGAGGGAGGGCCGGGAGAACCAGTACTTC
CASSMEREGRENQYF
>-|TRBJ2-2|TRBV12-3/TRBV12-4|-
TGTGCCAGCAGCTCCACCCCCGGGTTCACCGGGGAGCTGTTTTTT
CASSSTPGFTGELFF
>TRBD2|TRBJ2-5|TRBV5-4|-
TGTGCCAGCAGCCGTAGCGGGAGTGAGGAGACCCAGTACTTC
CASSRSGSEETQYF
>TRBD2|TRBJ2-1|TRBV15|many
TGTGCCACCCAGGGGGGTTCTAGCGGGATTGGAAATGAGCAGTTCTTC
CATQGGSSGIGNEQFF
>-|TRBJ2-6|TRBV6-5|-
TGTGCCAGCAGCACCATACAGGGGAGGGGTGGGGCCAACGTCCTGACTTTC
CASSTIQGRGGANVLTF
>-|TRBJ1-1|TRBV5-5|many
TGTGCCAGCAGCTTGGACCCCACCCAGAACACTGAAGCTTTCTTT
CASSLDPTQNTEAFF
>-|TRBJ2-1|TRBV12-3/TRBV12-4|many
TGTGCCAGCAGTCTAAGCTTCTCAGGGGATCCCTCCTACAATGAGCAGTTCTTC
CASSLSFSGDPSYNEQFF
>TRBD1|TRBJ1-2|TRBV4-1|-
TGCGCCAGCAGCCAAGTCCAGGGGGGCTATGGCTACACCTTC
CASSQVQGGYGYTF
>-|TRBJ1-3|TRBV7-9|medium-sized
TGTGCCAGCAGCTTAGACAGGAGCTCTGGAAACACCATATATTTT
CASSLDRSSGNTIYF
>-|TRBJ2-5|TRBV7-9|many
TGTGCCAGCAGCTTAGGAACTAGGGCGGGGTCAGAGACCCAGTACTTC
CASSLGTRAGSETQYF
>-|TRBJ2-7|TRBV4-1|few
TGCGCCAGCAGCCAAGAGGCGGGGTGGGGGGAGCAGTACTTC
CASSQEAGWGEQYF
>-|TRBJ2-5|TRBV15|many
TGTGCCACCAGCAGAGGCCCGACGGGGGAGACCCAGTACTTC
CATSRGPTGETQYF
>TRBD1|TRBJ1-2|TRBV27|medium-sized
TGTGCCAGCAGTAAACGGGACAGGGGTTGGGGCTACACCTTC
CASSKRDRGWGYTF
>-|TRBJ2-1|TRBV20-1|-
TGCAGTAAAACCTCATGGGGTTTTGTGGGGCAGTTCTTC
CSKTSWGFVGQFF
>-|TRBJ2-2|TRBV12-3/TRBV12-4|few
TGTGCCAGCACACAGGGAGGGCACACCGGGGAGCCGTTTTTT
CASTQGGHTGEPFF
>TRBD1|TRBJ1-2|TRBV10-3|many
TGTGCCATCAGTGAGTCCGCAGGGGGCCCTTCCTATGGCTACACCTTC
CAISESAGGPSYGYTF
>-|TRBJ2-5|TRBV7-9|-
TGTGCCAGCAGCCCTTACGCGGGATCGGTAGTTCAAGAGACCCAGTACTTC
CASSPYAGSVVQETQYF
>-|TRBJ2-7|TRBV7-2|-
TGTGCCAGCAGCTTAGAGCAACCAGCTTCTGAGCAGTACTTC
CASSLEQPASEQYF
>-|TRBJ1-2|TRBV28|many
TGTGCCAGCAGTGCTCATGCCTATGGCTACACCTTC
CASSAHAYGYTF
>-|TRBJ1-4|TRBV11-2|few
TGTGCCAGCAGCTTATGGGGGGGTACTAATGAAAAACTGTTTTTT
CASSLWGGTNEKLFF
>-|TRBJ1-1|TRBV11-2|few
TGTGCCAGCAGCTCGCGTACGGAAGCTTTCTTT
CASSSRTEAFF
>-|TRBJ2-3|TRBV27|-
TGTGCCAGCAGTTCCCTAGTGGGTACGCAGTATTTT
CASSSLVGTQYF
>-|TRBJ1-2|TRBV24-1|many
TGTGCCACCAGTGACCCCATAGGTTATGGCTACACCTTC
CATSDPIGYGYTF
>-|TRBJ2-1|TRBV12-3/TRBV12-4|-
TGTGCCAGCAGGCTGGAGAGCAATGGGCAGTTCTTC
CASRLESNGQFF
>TRBD2|TRBJ2-7|TRBV20-1|once
TGCAGTGCTACCGGGACTAGCGGGAGGGCGGGGTACGAGCAGTACTTC
CSATGTSGRAGYEQYF
>TRBD1|TRBJ2-7|TRBV7-8|many
TGTGCCAGCAGCTTAGTCACAGGGGCCTACGAGCAGTACTTC
CASSLVTGAYEQYF
>-|TRBJ1-1|TRBV11-2|medium-sized
TGTGCCAGCAGCTTTTTCAGGGCATCTGAAGCTTTCTTT
CASSFFRASEAFF
>-|TRBJ1-1|TRBV18|many
TGTGCCAGCTCACCGGCCACTGAAGCTTTCTTT
CASSPATEAFF
>TRBD2|TRBJ2-1|TRBV20-1|-
TGCAGTGCTAGGACTGGGCGGGAGGAGCAGTTCTTC
CSARTGREEQFF
>TRBD1|TRBJ1-2|TRBV28|-
TGTGCCAGCAGTGCCGGACAGGGAGGCTATTGCTACACCTTC
CASSAGQGGYCYTF
>-|TRBJ1-1|TRBV20-1|once
TGCAGTGCTAGAGACATTGGGGCCAGGGGCACTGAAGCTTTCTTT
CSARDIGARGTEAFF